Described below is a single T cell receptor (beta chain) sequence and its context. What it recognizes is unknown. Sequencing was performed with immunoSEQ multiplex PCR; in TCRdb, only in-frame clones are kept and a portion is missing. The sample includes around 130,000 clones, 81% of them seen just once. The data derive from a study of radiation and T cells in renal cell carcinoma. Study-level findings and limits: Top tumor clonotypes rose in blood 2 weeks post-radiation, then contracted. No pretreatment tumor biopsies were available for baseline clonotypes.

CDR1 and CDR2 (germline): SGHVS, FQNEAQ. Trimming stripped 5 bases from V and 4 bases from J, with 18 bases between. The CDR3 runs to 16 residues. Time point noted: blood 2 weeks post-SBRT. This sample's treatment: 15 Gy SBRT to primary tumor, nephrectomy 4 weeks later. Blood was sampled at baseline, 2 weeks and 4 weeks after SBRT. The sequence was obtained from a woman aged 60-75 years with renal cell carcinoma. The specimen comprised blood, sampled from a patient whose treatment included radiotherapy and nephrectomy. This rearrangement joins TRBV7-8 to TRBJ1-5; D possibly corresponds to TRBD1 (5 bases). CDR3 loop: CASSPLRDVGNQPQHF. CDR3 sequence (DNA): TGTGCCAGCAGCCCCCTCCGGGACGTCGGGAATCAGCCCCAGCATTTT.